This T cell receptor beta chain comes out of a study of blood T cell repertoires in COVID-19. Trimming cost V 5 bases and J 4 bases; bases outside gene matches: 10. Germline CDR1 and CDR2: LNHDA and SQIVND (reference sequence). The CDR3 sequence is 17 residues long. Some clones are missing from TCRdb's copy, which holds only in-frame ones; the method was immunoSEQ multiplex PCR. The sample contains 150,000 to 200,000 clones, under 90% of which appear only once. This chain joins TRBV19 and TRBJ2-6; 8 positions agree with TRBD1. This TCR came from a man aged 45-65 years who had recovered from COVID-19. The sequencing input was PBMCs or T cells enriched from blood (not recorded which). CDR3 sequence reads: CASSGYRGSSGANVLTF. CDR3 nucleotides: TGTGCCAGTAGTGGGTACAGGGGGTCCTCCGGGGCCAACGTCCTGACTTTC.